These 22 T cell receptor beta chains were sequenced from one sample in a study of T cells after yellow fever vaccination. A single record per CDR3 protein comes from TCRdb applying MiXCR to the 5' RACE reads. The sample consists of hundreds of thousands of distinct CDR3 sequences, roughly 14% of them appearing once. The sequencing used PBMCs, collected on the day of the yellow fever booster vaccination. The source is a man younger than 40 who received the YFV17D yellow fever vaccine.

The chain has TRBV7-8 and TRBJ2-5; D might be TRBD1 or TRBD2, each matching 7 bases. The V gene's germline CDR1 is SGHVS and CDR2 FQNEAQ. This CDR3 is 18 amino acids long. Trimming left V 0 bases short and J 1 base short, with 18 bases between. CDR3 in DNA: TGTGCCAGCAGCTTAGCCTCAGGGGGGGGGCTTTTCCAAGAGACCCAGTACTTC. The encoded protein is CASSLASGGGLFQETQYF.

The chain uses TRBV6-2 or TRBV6-3 and TRBJ2-1; 7 bases agree with TRBD2. V dropped 0 bases and J dropped 4; count of bases not matched to a gene: 6. This CDR3 region has 16 residues. The germline gives CDR1 MNHEY, CDR2 SVGEGT. The CDR3: CASSYSGTSVYNEQFF. The CDR3 coding sequence is TGTGCCAGCAGTTACTCTGGCACTAGCGTTTACAATGAGCAGTTCTTC.

This clonotype was detected a few times. The chain links TRBV20-1 to TRBJ2-1, with D possibly being TRBD1 (5 bases). Germline lookup yields CDR1 DFQATT and CDR2 SNEGSKA (reference sequence). The ends were cut back, 6 bases at V and 7 bases at J, with 19 bases in the middle. The CDR3 extends over 14 amino acids. CDR3 sequence reads: CSAPGHIPINEQFF. The CDR3 DNA reads TGCAGTGCCCCCGGACACATCCCTATAAATGAGCAGTTCTTC.

This clonotype was detected ten times or more. A junction end diverges from the germline sequence, so it may reflect a read error. J is TRBJ1-1 and V is TRBV20-1; D is uncertain. This CDR3 comprises 13 residues. CDR1 is DFQATT and CDR2 is SNEGSKA in the germline V gene (reference sequence). CDR3 coding DNA: TGCAGTGCTAGAGACGGGAGGAACCCTGAAGCTTTCTTT. This translates into CSARDGRNPEAFF.

This clonotype was observed a handful of times. The rearrangement links TRBV5-1 to TRBJ2-3; no clear D gene. This CDR3 is 14 amino acids long. Deletions cut 6 bases from V and 6 bases from J, with 17 bases between. Germline CDR1 reads SGHRS; CDR2 reads YFSETQ. The DNA for the CDR3 is TGCGCCAGCACCGACACTCAAACACGGGATACGCAGTATTTT. Protein: CASTDTQTRDTQYF.

This clonotype appeared a single time. This chain uses TRBV6-4 with TRBJ2-6; no reliable D call. Trimming stripped 10 bases from V and 0 bases from J, with 7 bases between. This CDR3 spans 13 amino acids. Germline CDR1 is MRHNA and CDR2 is SNTAGT. CDR3 amino acids: CATYFSGANVLTF. Here the CDR3 DNA reads TGTGCCACCTATTTCTCTGGGGCCAACGTCCTGACTTTC.

This clonotype turned up a few times. The chain couples TRBV12-3 or TRBV12-4 to TRBJ1-1, with TRBD1 matching over 8 bases. The length of the CDR3 is 15 residues. The J segment lost 0 bases and the V segment lost 4 bases, leaving 4 bases of the junction unmatched. CDR3 region: CASSSQGVMNTEAFF. The CDR3 DNA sequence: TGTGCCAGCAGTTCACAGGGGGTCATGAACACTGAAGCTTTCTTT.

This rearrangement joins TRBV7-2 to TRBJ2-7; D gene ambiguous. Per germline, CDR1 SGHTA and CDR2 FQGNSA. CDR3 length: 15 residues. V was clipped by 0 bases and J by 3 bases, with 12 bases between them. CDR3 in amino acids: CASSLAPDHYYEQYF. The CDR3 coding sequence is TGTGCCAGCAGCTTAGCGCCAGATCATTACTACGAGCAGTACTTC.

The rearrangement uses TRBV20-1 and TRBJ2-1, with D unclear. The germline gives CDR1 DFQATT, CDR2 SNEGSKA (reference sequence). CDR3 length: 14 amino acids. V lost 4 bases to trimming and J lost 8 bases, with 18 bases between them. Written as DNA, the CDR3 is TGCAGTGCTAAAGATGTGTTAGGGTGGGATGAGCAGTTCTTC. This gives the protein CSAKDVLGWDEQFF.

This clonotype has a handful of counts. The genes are TRBV3-1 and TRBJ2-7; D unresolved. This CDR3 region has 14 residues. With 0 bases removed from V and 6 bases from J, the gap between germline ends came to 12 bases. Germline CDR1 is LGHDT and CDR2 is YNNKEL (reference sequence). CDR3 in amino acids: CASSQDLRSGEQYF. The CDR3 region has the DNA TGTGCCAGCAGCCAAGATTTGAGATCGGGCGAGCAGTACTTC.

The chain couples TRBV20-1 to TRBJ2-7, with D uncertain. V lost 3 bases, J lost 3 bases, and 12 bases lay in between. The germline gives CDR1 DFQATT, CDR2 SNEGSKA (reference sequence). The CDR3 is 13 amino acids. CDR3 nucleotide sequence: TGCAGTGCTAGTGGAAGAGCTCTCTACGAGCAGTACTTC. Translation: CSASGRALYEQYF.

The table lists this clonotype with a few counts. The CDR3 reads CASSYISTSGTYEQYF. As DNA, the CDR3 is TGTGCCAGCAGCTATATATCAACTAGCGGGACGTACGAGCAGTACTTC. J is TRBJ2-7 and V is TRBV7-2; 10 bases are shared with TRBD2. The ends lost 4 bases at V and 4 bases at J; junction bases unmatched: 10. The CDR3 loop spans 16 amino acids. Germline CDR1 reads SGHTA; CDR2 reads FQGNSA.

This clonotype came up a few times. This rearrangement joins TRBV12-5 to TRBJ1-2; D possibly corresponds to TRBD1 (5 bases). The CDR3 spans 13 residues. V was shortened by 6 bases and J by 5 bases, with 13 bases between the two germline ends. CDR1 and CDR2 (germline): LGHNT, FRNRAP. CDR3 amino acids: CASGEGIWYGYTF. As DNA, the CDR3 is TGTGCTAGTGGAGAGGGGATTTGGTATGGCTACACCTTC.

The CDR3 region is CSASGGLAVDSGQANTGELFF. The CDR3 bases are TGCAGTGCTAGTGGGGGACTAGCGGTGGACTCGGGCCAGGCGAACACCGGGGAGCTGTTTTTT. This rearrangement joins TRBV20-1 to TRBJ2-2; 11 nucleotides match TRBD2. Germline values: CDR1 DFQATT, CDR2 SNEGSKA (reference sequence). Germline trimming cut 3 bases from V and 0 bases from J; bases unmatched to any gene: 18. This CDR3 is built from 21 residues.

This clonotype was counted between two and nine times. V gene TRBV20-1 combines with J gene TRBJ2-7; 9 positions agree with TRBD1. The trim removed 4 bases at V and 3 bases at J, leaving 7 bases unmatched. Germline CDR1 reads DFQATT; CDR2 reads SNEGSKA (reference sequence). This CDR3 comprises 14 residues. Written as DNA, the CDR3 is TGCAGTGCTACCAAGGGACAGGGTGGCTACGAGCAGTACTTC. This translates into CSATKGQGGYEQYF.

This clonotype was found a few times. This rearrangement joins TRBV20-1 to TRBJ1-2; the D is unclear. The CDR3 is 12 residues long. V was clipped by 3 bases and J by 4 bases, with 9 bases between them. CDR1 and CDR2 (germline): DFQATT, SNEGSKA (reference sequence). The CDR3 is CSASNMVYGYTF. Written as DNA, the CDR3 is TGCAGTGCTAGTAACATGGTCTATGGCTACACCTTC.

This clonotype was counted between two and nine times. The chain couples TRBV6-5 to TRBJ1-2; the match to TRBD1 covers 9 bases. CDR1 is MNHEY and CDR2 is SVGAGI in the germline V gene. The CDR3 runs 16 residues. The V gene end was trimmed by 0 bases and the J gene end by 3 bases; junction bases not matched to a gene: 5. This CDR3 is CASSYSGTGFDYGYTF. CDR3 bases: TGTGCCAGCAGTTACTCAGGGACAGGGTTTGACTATGGCTACACCTTC.

This clonotype was recorded a few times. The V call is TRBV6-2 or TRBV6-3, the J call TRBJ2-5, with D unresolved. CDR1 is MNHEY and CDR2 is SVGEGT in the germline V gene. V lost 6 bases to trimming and J lost 5 bases, with 19 bases between them. The CDR3 length is 15 residues. The DNA of the CDR3 is TGTGCCAGCAGCGGAAACGGGCCCATAAGGGAGACCCAGTACTTC. As protein: CASSGNGPIRETQYF.

This clonotype was seen a handful of times. V and J are TRBV6-2 or TRBV6-3 and TRBJ2-7, with D tentatively TRBD2 (6 bases). The CDR3 has 18 amino acids. Germline loops: CDR1 MNHEY, CDR2 SVGEGT. The ends were cut back, 6 bases at V and 7 bases at J, with 31 bases in the middle. The CDR3 sequence is CASRDLRLATPRAGEQYF. CDR3 coding DNA: TGTGCCAGCAGGGATCTCCGATTGGCTACCCCGCGGGCGGGGGAGCAGTACTTC.

This chain joins TRBV15 and TRBJ2-6, with unresolved D. Looked up from germline, CDR1 is LNHNV and CDR2 is YYDKDF (reference sequence). The CDR3 loop spans 17 amino acids. The V end was cut by 4 bases, the J end by 0 bases, with 13 bases between. The CDR3 bases are TGTGCCACCAGCACAAGCTTTACCCCCTCTGGGGCCAACGTCCTGACTTTC. This translates into CATSTSFTPSGANVLTF. The complete variable domain, with remaining parts taken from reference TRBV15 and TRBJ2-6, reads DAMVIQNPRYQVTQFGKPVTLSCSQTLNHNVMYWYQQKSSQAPKLLFHYYDKDFNNEADTPDNFQSRRPNTSFCFLDIRSPGLGDTAMYLCATSTSFTPSGANVLTFGAGSRLTVL.

The chain employs TRBV9 and TRBJ2-1, with TRBD2 matching over 7 bases. Germline CDR1 reads SGDLS; CDR2 reads YYNGEE. The V segment lost 3 bases and the J segment 4 bases; nucleotides outside the gene matches: 7. The CDR3 loop spans 15 amino acids. The CDR3: CASSAAGEPYNEQFF. In nucleotides, the CDR3 is TGTGCCAGCAGCGCCGCGGGAGAACCATACAATGAGCAGTTCTTC. Looking up the rest from reference TRBV9 and TRBJ2-1 gives the full variable domain: DSGVTQTPKHLITATGQRVTLRCSPRSGDLSVYWYQQSLDQGLQFLIQYYNGEERAKGNILERFSAQQFPDLHSELNLSSLELGDSALYFCASSAAGEPYNEQFFGPGTRLTVL.

V is TRBV6-1 and J is TRBJ2-5; 7 positions match TRBD2. V was pared by 7 bases and J by 2 bases, with 7 bases of the junction left unmatched. This CDR3 is 14 amino acids long. Per the germline V gene, CDR1 is MNHNS and CDR2 is SASEGT. This CDR3 is CASKQAGTQETQYF. CDR3 DNA sequence: TGTGCCAGCAAACAAGCGGGGACGCAAGAGACCCAGTACTTC.